This T cell receptor (beta chain) was recovered during a study of T-cell memory formation after mild COVID-19. On the study more broadly: Most TCR clusters belonged to a single donor. Study conclusions and caveats: Pre-infection memory harbored some responding clones, suggesting cross-reactive memory joined. CD4+ clones that contracted lay mainly in CM and EM; CD8+ ones lay in EMRA.

This clonotype occurred many times. What it recognizes is unknown. This CDR3 has 12 amino acids. Trimming removed 1 base from V and 5 bases from J, with 5 bases in between. Germline CDR1 reads SGHTA; CDR2 reads FQGNSA. Barcoded TCR alpha and TCR beta cDNA libraries with UMIs came from 5'RACE using constant-segment primers. TCRdb re-derived calls from the 5' RACE reads in MiXCR, one entry per CDR3 protein. The sample yields roughly 280,000 distinct CDR3 sequences, around 15% seen once. The sequencing sample was made of PBMCs or a T cell subset sorted from them (not recorded which). This receptor was identified in a man between 18 and 35 years old who had mild COVID-19 (a few samples of this study predate the infection). Cell type and time point are not known. V and J are TRBV7-2 and TRBJ2-5; D not certain. CDR3 loop: CASSLDLETQYF. The CDR3 region has the DNA TGTGCCAGCAGCTTAGATTTGGAGACCCAGTACTTC.